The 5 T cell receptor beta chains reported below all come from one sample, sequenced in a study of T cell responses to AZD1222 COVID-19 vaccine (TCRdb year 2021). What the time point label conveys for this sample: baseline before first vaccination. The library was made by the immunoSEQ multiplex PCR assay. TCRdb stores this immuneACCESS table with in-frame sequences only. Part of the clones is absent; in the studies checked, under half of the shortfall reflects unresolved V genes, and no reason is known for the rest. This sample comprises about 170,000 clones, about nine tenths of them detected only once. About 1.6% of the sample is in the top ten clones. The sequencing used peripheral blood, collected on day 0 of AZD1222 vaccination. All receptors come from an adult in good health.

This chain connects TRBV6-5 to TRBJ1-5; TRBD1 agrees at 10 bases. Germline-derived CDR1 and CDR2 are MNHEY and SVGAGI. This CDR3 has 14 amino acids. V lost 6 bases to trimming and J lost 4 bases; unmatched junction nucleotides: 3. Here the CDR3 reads CASRGGQGNQPQHF. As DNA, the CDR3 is TGTGCCAGCAGGGGGGGACAGGGGAATCAGCCCCAGCATTTT.

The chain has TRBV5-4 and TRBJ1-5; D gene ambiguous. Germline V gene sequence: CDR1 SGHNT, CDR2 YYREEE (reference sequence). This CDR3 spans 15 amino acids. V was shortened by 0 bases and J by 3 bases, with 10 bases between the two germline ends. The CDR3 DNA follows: TGTGCCAGCAGCTTGGGTGGAGGGCTCAATCAGCCCCAGCATTTT. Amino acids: CASSLGGGLNQPQHF.

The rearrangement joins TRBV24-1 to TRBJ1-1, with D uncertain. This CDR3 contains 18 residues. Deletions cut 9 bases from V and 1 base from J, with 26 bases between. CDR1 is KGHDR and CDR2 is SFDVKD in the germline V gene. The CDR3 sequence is CATSLTFRAVSANTEAFF. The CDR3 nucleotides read TGTGCCACCTCTCTAACCTTTCGAGCGGTCAGCGCGAACACTGAAGCTTTCTTT.

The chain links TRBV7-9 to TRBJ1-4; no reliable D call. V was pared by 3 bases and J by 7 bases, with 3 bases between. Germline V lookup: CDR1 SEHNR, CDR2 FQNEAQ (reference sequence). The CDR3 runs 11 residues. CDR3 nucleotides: TGTGCCAGCAGCTTCGGTGAAAAACTGTTTTTT. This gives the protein CASSFGEKLFF.

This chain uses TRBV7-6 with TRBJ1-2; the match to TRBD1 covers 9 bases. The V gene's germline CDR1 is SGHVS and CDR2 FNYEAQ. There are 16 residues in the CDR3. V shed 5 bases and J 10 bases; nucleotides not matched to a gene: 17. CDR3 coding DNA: TGTGCCAGCAGCGAGGGGTCAGGACAGGGGACTCATCCCTACACCTTC. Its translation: CASSEGSGQGTHPYTF.